The rows below give T cell receptor beta chains drawn from one sample of a study of spatial heterogeneity in lung cancer. MiXCR was run by TCRdb on the 5' RACE reads, yielding one entry per CDR3 protein. The repertoire has around 120,000 distinct CDR3 sequences, 12% of them found once; the top ten carry approximately 15%. The sample in question was PBMCs, obtained at follow-up. The source is a male donor with early-stage non-small cell lung cancer. Both conserved end residues are part of each CDR3. D genes are given only for firm matches. Rows may omit the clone size; those that give it use once, few, many or a size class.

-,TRBJ1-1,TRBV3-1,-,TGTGCCAGCAGCCCTGGACAGATTAACACTGAAGCTTTCTTT,CASSPGQINTEAFF
few,TRBJ1-5,TRBV4-2,-,TGTGCCAGCAGCGTAGCCAGGGGAGGTCAGCCCCAGCATTTT,CASSVARGGQPQHF
few,TRBJ1-2,TRBV7-8,TRBD1,TGTGCCAGCAGCACCGTGACAGGGAATGGCTACACCTTC,CASSTVTGNGYTF
-,TRBJ2-3,TRBV5-4,-,TGTGCCAGCATGCCGGCGGCGGGGAGGAGACTGTCCTCTAGCACAGATACGCAGTATTTT,CASMPAAGRRLSSSTDTQYF
many,TRBJ2-7,TRBV28,-,TGTGCCAGCAGCTCATCTAGAGGCGAGCAGTACTTC,CASSSSRGEQYF
many,TRBJ2-3,TRBV12-3/TRBV12-4,-,TGTGCCAGCAGTTTGGGAGCAACCCCCACAGATACGCAGTATTTT,CASSLGATPTDTQYF
-,TRBJ2-5,TRBV4-2,-,TGTGCCAGCAGCCAAGTTTCCTCGATGCGTCTGGTGACCCAGTACTTC,CASSQVSSMRLVTQYF
many,TRBJ2-3,TRBV10-3,-,TGTGCCATCAGTGAATGGCGAATACGTGAAGATACGCAGTATTTT,CAISEWRIREDTQYF
many,TRBJ2-1,TRBV7-2,-,TGTGCCAGCAGCTTGCTCTGGGGAGCCTACAATGAGCAGTTCTTC,CASSLLWGAYNEQFF
-,TRBJ2-1,TRBV7-9,-,TGTGCCAGCAGCTTAGCCGGGGCCGATGAGCAGTTCTTC,CASSLAGADEQFF
-,TRBJ2-7,TRBV5-1,TRBD2,TGCGCCAGCAGTGATCACACCCGTCTAGCGGGGCTTAACTACGAGCAGTACTTC,CASSDHTRLAGLNYEQYF
many,TRBJ2-3,TRBV7-9,-,TGTGCCAGCAGATCGGGGGGCGGCACAGATACGCAGTATTTT,CASRSGGGTDTQYF
few,TRBJ2-1,TRBV7-9,TRBD2,TGTGCCAGCAGCTTGACTAGCGGGGGCGCCAAAAATGAGCAGTTCTTC,CASSLTSGGAKNEQFF
few,TRBJ2-7,TRBV29-1,TRBD2,TGCAGCGTTGAAGAGTCGTCTAGCGGGGCTGGGGAGCAGTACTTC,CSVEESSSGAGEQYF
-,TRBJ2-7,TRBV18,-,TGTGCCAGCTCATTCGGTGGCACCTACGAGCAGTACTTC,CASSFGGTYEQYF
many,TRBJ1-1,TRBV29-1,-,TGCAGCGTTGAAAGTCAGCTGAACACTGAAGCTTTCTTT,CSVESQLNTEAFF
many,TRBJ2-6,TRBV10-3,-,TGTGCCATCAGTGAGTCCGTCGGGCGGGGCTCAGGAGGGGCCAACGTCCTGACTTTC,CAISESVGRGSGGANVLTF
many,TRBJ2-7,TRBV28,TRBD1,TGTGCCAGCACCCTCCCCGGGACAGGGGGCGCAAGGCAGTACTTC,CASTLPGTGGARQYF
few,TRBJ2-3,TRBV7-9,-,TGTGCCAGCACCCTAACGGCGGATACGCAGTATTTT,CASTLTADTQYF
few,TRBJ2-1,TRBV6-5,-,TGTGCCAGCAGTTACTCGTGGCAGGGGAACTACAATGAGCAGTTCTTC,CASSYSWQGNYNEQFF
-,TRBJ1-2,TRBV7-2,-,TGTGCCAGCAGCCCCGGACTAAATCAGCTAGGCTATGGCTACACCTTC,CASSPGLNQLGYGYTF
many,TRBJ2-1,TRBV7-2,-,TGTGCCAGCACCACGAGCGATGAGCAGTTCTTC,CASTTSDEQFF
few,TRBJ2-7,TRBV5-1,-,TGCGCCAGCAGCTTGGGGGCCGACTCCTACGAGCAGTACTTC,CASSLGADSYEQYF
many,TRBJ2-7,TRBV12-3/TRBV12-4,-,TGTGCCAGCAGTTTTTACCAGCTGACTAACTACGAGCAGTACTTC,CASSFYQLTNYEQYF
few,TRBJ1-4,TRBV6-5,-,TGTGCCAGCAGGGACGGAGGAGGGGAAAAACTGTTTTTT,CASRDGGGEKLFF
-,TRBJ1-5,TRBV11-2,-,TGTGCCAGCAGCTTAGATCCAGGTAGCAATCAGCCCCAGCATTTT,CASSLDPGSNQPQHF
few,TRBJ1-2,TRBV19,TRBD1,TGTGCCAGTAGCCTACGGACAGGGGTCTACACCTTC,CASSLRTGVYTF
many,TRBJ2-5,TRBV28,-,TGTGCCAGCAGTTTGCAAGCCCTGGAGACCCAGTACTTC,CASSLQALETQYF
-,TRBJ2-3,TRBV20-1,-,TGCAGTGCTAGGGAGCGCCGACCTAGCACAGATACGCAGTATTTT,CSARERRPSTDTQYF
many,TRBJ2-7,TRBV5-1,TRBD1,TGCGCCAGCAGCTTGGCCCCCCGCCTGACAGGGGGCTACGAGCAGTACTTC,CASSLAPRLTGGYEQYF
few,TRBJ2-7,TRBV7-2,-,TGTGCCAGCAGCTTAGGGGGCGGTCAGATCACCTACGAGCAGTACTTC,CASSLGGGQITYEQYF
few,TRBJ2-7,TRBV6-2/TRBV6-3,TRBD2,TGTGCCAGCAGTTACCCGCCGGGGGGAGTCTACGAGCAGTACTTC,CASSYPPGGVYEQYF
few,TRBJ1-6,TRBV3-1,-,TGTGCCAGCAGCCAGGGGATCGGGTCACCCCTCCACTTT,CASSQGIGSPLHF
many,TRBJ2-7,TRBV9,TRBD1,TGTGCCAGCAGCACGGGACAGGGGGATGACGAGCAGTACTTC,CASSTGQGDDEQYF
few,TRBJ2-7,TRBV5-4,-,TGTGCCAGCAGCACAGGCCAGGCACAGGCAGGGCAGTACTTC,CASSTGQAQAGQYF
-,TRBJ2-7,TRBV11-2,TRBD2,TGTGCCAGCAGCTTTAGCGGGGGGGCGCGGGAGCAGTACTTC,CASSFSGGAREQYF
-,TRBJ1-4,TRBV5-1,TRBD1,TGCGCCAGCAGCTTGCAAGGGGGCCCTGGTGAAAAACTGTTTTTT,CASSLQGGPGEKLFF
few,TRBJ2-7,TRBV28,-,TGTGCCAGCAGTTGGCAGGGGTTAGGGGTCTACGAGCAGTACTTC,CASSWQGLGVYEQYF
few,TRBJ2-1,TRBV19,TRBD2,TGTGCCAGTAGTATCCCACTAGCGGGGGGGTCTCCTGAGCAGTTCTTC,CASSIPLAGGSPEQFF
many,TRBJ2-7,TRBV5-1,TRBD2,TGCGCCAGCAGCTTGGAGCTAGCGGGGGGGTACGAGCAGTACTTC,CASSLELAGGYEQYF
-,TRBJ2-2,TRBV28,-,TGTGCCAGCAGGAGGGATGGATACACCGGGGAGCTGTTTTTT,CASRRDGYTGELFF
many,TRBJ2-5,TRBV7-2,-,TGCGCCAGCAGCTTGGGGGGACAAGAGACCCAGTACTTC,CASSLGGQETQYF
few,TRBJ1-2,TRBV15,-,TGTGCCACCAGCAGAGATGTCCGGAGGGCGCCGGGTGGCTACACCTTC,CATSRDVRRAPGGYTF
many,TRBJ1-5,TRBV4-1,TRBD1,TGCGCCAGCAGCCAAGGGAACTTTCGGGACAGGGGGCGCAGCGGCAATCAGCCCCAGCATTTT,CASSQGNFRDRGRSGNQPQHF